These 9 T cell receptor beta chains came from one sample sequenced in a study of beta chain features in type 1 diabetes. The investigators reverse transcribed all of the isolated RNA, so they sequenced expressed TCRB transcripts. Data came from immunoSEQ multiplex PCR; TCRdb stores just in-frame clones and leaves some out. The repertoire holds about 290,000 clones, with 8% as singletons. Sequencing used central memory CD4+ T cells from blood. The receptors stem from a woman aged 18-29 years in good health.

A note on this clone: A read error may be the cause here, since a much bigger clone is one base away. This chain uses TRBV7-2 with TRBJ2-7, with 8 positions matching TRBD2. Germline V gene data show CDR1 as SGHTA and CDR2 as FQGNSA. The CDR3 is 14 residues long. Unmatched junction bases numbered 4, after V lost 3 bases and J lost 3 bases. This CDR3 is CASSFGREGYEQYF. The CDR3 DNA sequence: TGTGCCAGCAGCTTCGGACGGGAGGGCTACGAGCAGTACTTC.

There are many counts of this clone. CDR3 bases: TGCAGCGACACTCAACGGCGAGGGCGCACAGATACGCAGTATTTT. Translation: CSDTQRRGRTDTQYF. The chain combines TRBV29-1 with TRBJ2-3; D may be TRBD2 (5 bases). Germline V gene data show CDR1 as SQVTM and CDR2 as ANQGSEA. Between the trimmed V and J ends, which lost 7 bases and 1 base, there was a span of 18 bases. CDR3 length equals 15 residues.

The rearrangement links TRBV11-2 to TRBJ1-6; D gene ambiguous. Germline-derived CDR1 and CDR2 are SGHAT and FQNNGV. The CDR3 covers 14 residues. Trimming shortened V by 1 base and J by 4 bases, and 5 bases separated the two germline ends. In DNA form, the CDR3 reads TGTGCCAGCAGCTTAGGAGGTTATAATTCACCCCTCCACTTT. This gives the protein CASSLGGYNSPLHF.

This sequence joins TRBV4-1 and TRBJ2-3; D uncertain. With 7 bases removed from V and 0 bases from J, the gap between germline ends came to 11 bases. Germline values: CDR1 MGHRA, CDR2 YSYEKL. This CDR3 comprises 14 residues. The DNA for the CDR3 is TGCGCCAGCACGGCGGAAACTAGCACAGATACGCAGTATTTT. Amino acids: CASTAETSTDTQYF.

CDR3 amino acids: CASSSRAGSEDTGELFF. The DNA of the CDR3 is TGTGCCAGCAGTTCCCGGGCGGGGTCGGAGGACACCGGGGAGCTGTTTTTT. The genes are TRBV28 and TRBJ2-2, with D maybe TRBD2 (6 bases). Germline assignment: CDR1 MDHEN and CDR2 SYDVKM. V dropped 4 bases and J dropped 3 bases, with 18 bases sitting between them. This CDR3 contains 17 residues. Together with reference TRBV28 and TRBJ2-2, the CDR3 gives the full variable domain: DVKVTQSSRYLVKRTGEKVFLECVQDMDHENMFWYRQDPGLGLRLIYFSYDVKMKEKGDIPEGYSVSREKKERFSLILESASTNQTSMYLCASSSRAGSEDTGELFFGEGSRLTVL.

The V and J genes are TRBV18 and TRBJ1-1; D remains unclear. CDR1 KGHSH and CDR2 LQKENI come from the germline V gene. CDR3 length equals 12 residues. The V and J ends lost 6 bases and 1 base respectively, with 6 bases between them. The CDR3 here is CASSRTNTEAFF. In nucleotides, the CDR3 is TGTGCCAGCTCTCGGACGAACACTGAAGCTTTCTTT.

This clone was seen more than once but under ten times. This chain uses TRBV7-2 with TRBJ2-7; 7 bases map to TRBD2. The germline gives CDR1 SGHTA, CDR2 FQGNSA. Trimming took 5 bases from V and 5 from J; bases not matched to a gene: 12. The CDR3 is made up of 15 amino acids. The CDR3 loop reads CASSPRGSGWDEQYF. The CDR3 DNA reads as TGTGCCAGCAGCCCCCGAGGTAGCGGGTGGGACGAGCAGTACTTC. The variable domain in full, with the rest retrieved from reference TRBV7-2 and TRBJ2-7, is GAGVSQSPSNKVTEKGKDVELRCDPISGHTALYWYRQSLGQGLEFLIYFQGNSAPDKSGLPSDRFSAERTGGSVSTLTIQRTQQEDSAVYLCASSPRGSGWDEQYFGPGTRLTVT.

The chain employs TRBV7-3 and TRBJ2-5; 8 positions agree with TRBD1. Per germline, CDR1 SGHTA and CDR2 FQGTGA. Losses at the gene ends were 2 bases for V and 7 bases for J; bases not matched to a gene: 6. This CDR3 has 14 residues. The CDR3 spells CASSLVGQGGTQYF. For the CDR3, the DNA is TGTGCCAGCAGCTTAGTAGGACAGGGAGGGACCCAGTACTTC.

J is TRBJ2-5 and V is TRBV1; no check of the table's D call, TRBD2, against the DNA was made. TRBV1 is a documented pseudogene. The CDR3 totals 12 residues. CDR3 residues: CTTIAGEETQYF. As DNA, the CDR3 is TGCACCACTATAGCGGGGGAAGAGACCCAGTACTTC.